What follows are 8 T cell receptor beta chains derived from one specimen sequenced in a study of T-cell reconstitution after alpha-beta-depleted transplantation in children. Preparing the TCRbeta library involved the use of unique molecular identifiers. TCRdb re-analysed the PCR reads in MiXCR, keeping a single row per CDR3 protein. The data contain 70,000 to 95,000 distinct CDR3 sequences, 9% to 15% of them singletons. The specimen comprised PBMCs from the stem cell graft donor, sampled from the stem cell graft. Receptors originate from a human donor who donated a stem cell graft to a child with inherited bone marrow failure.

This clonotype was recorded at least ten times. The DNA for the CDR3 is TGTGCCAGCAGCGTCCAGGGACAGAGGCACAATGAGCAGTTCTTC. This translates into CASSVQGQRHNEQFF. The chain uses TRBV11-2 and TRBJ2-1; TRBD1 aligns across 7 bases. The CDR3 length is 15 residues. V dropped 5 bases and J dropped 5; count of bases not matched to a gene: 9. Germline CDR1 and CDR2: SGHAT and FQNNGV.

The sample holds many counts of this clonotype. The chain uses TRBV18 and TRBJ1-5, with D tentatively TRBD1 (6 bases). The CDR3 consists of 14 residues. Germline CDR1 KGHSH, CDR2 LQKENI. V was trimmed by 3 bases and J by 3 bases, leaving 9 bases between them. As DNA, the CDR3 is TGTGCCAGCTCACCCGGACAGACCAATCAGCCCCAGCATTTT. It encodes CASSPGQTNQPQHF.

This clonotype was detected ten times or more. The chain is built from TRBV5-1 and TRBJ2-1; D is undetermined. This CDR3 comprises 14 residues. The germline gives CDR1 SGHRS, CDR2 YFSETQ. Trimming stripped 0 bases from V and 1 base from J, with 5 bases between. The CDR3 loop is CASSLEPSYNEQFF. Written as DNA, the CDR3 is TGCGCCAGCAGCTTGGAACCTTCCTACAATGAGCAGTTCTTC. Drawing the rest from reference TRBV5-1 and TRBJ2-1, the complete variable domain is KAGVTQTPRYLIKTRGQQVTLSCSPISGHRSVSWYQQTPGQGLQFLFEYFSETQRNKGNFPGRFSGRQFSNSRSEMNVSTLELGDSALYLCASSLEPSYNEQFFGPGTRLTVL.

This clonotype was counted many times. This rearrangement joins TRBV12-3 or TRBV12-4 to TRBJ2-7; possibly TRBD1 for D (6 bases). V was trimmed by 3 bases and J by 4 bases, leaving 16 bases between them. The CDR3 extends over 15 amino acids. The CDR3 here is CASSLGAGIGYEQYF. As DNA, the CDR3 is TGTGCCAGCAGTTTGGGGGCAGGGATCGGGTACGAGCAGTACTTC.

This clonotype appeared many times. Sequence at one end of the junction differs from germline and may be a read error. The CDR3 coding sequence is TGTGCCAGCTTACCACTTGAGGTCGGACTAGCGGGAGACGAGCAGTACTTC. This codes for CASLPLEVGLAGDEQYF. The chain joins TRBV18 to TRBJ2-7; 13 nucleotides agree with TRBD2. The CDR3 contains 17 residues. The germline V gene has CDR1 KGHSH and CDR2 LQKENI.

This clonotype was counted between two and nine times. The genes are TRBV5-1 and TRBJ2-2, with D possibly being TRBD2 (6 bases). Trimming cost V 7 bases and J 4 bases, with 17 bases left between them. The CDR3 spans 15 residues. Germline values: CDR1 SGHRS, CDR2 YFSETQ. DNA for the CDR3: TGCGCCAGCGGGGCTAGCGAGATGATCACCGGGGAGCTGTTTTTT. Translation gives CASGASEMITGELFF.

This clonotype was recorded at least ten times. V is TRBV6-5 and J is TRBJ2-1, with 9 bases fitting TRBD1. Trimming cost V 5 bases and J 0 bases; bases outside gene matches: 2. This CDR3 comprises 15 residues. Germline V CDR1 and CDR2: MNHEY, SVGAGI. CDR3 DNA sequence: TGTGCCAGCAGTCCGACAGGGGGCTCCTACAATGAGCAGTTCTTC. It specifies CASSPTGGSYNEQFF.

Ten or more counts support this clonotype. The genes are TRBV5-1 and TRBJ2-7; TRBD1 aligns across 8 bases. V shed 7 bases and J 2 bases; nucleotides not matched to a gene: 2. Germline assignment: CDR1 SGHRS and CDR2 YFSETQ. This CDR3 contains 12 residues. This CDR3 reads CASATGAYEQYF. In nucleotides, the CDR3 is TGCGCCAGCGCGACAGGGGCCTACGAGCAGTACTTC.